The TCR beta chain described here comes from a study of T cell clones after liver transplantation (dated by TCRdb to between 2018 and 2021). Looking at the study overall: ITN030ST, the source of the samples, was a randomized trial that attempted immunosuppression withdrawal within 2 years of liver transplantation. Donor-reactive T cell clones were identified by TCRbeta sequencing after a pre-transplant mixed lymphocyte reaction and then tracked in post-transplant blood. Third party-reactive TCRbeta sequences were also identified from pre-transplant MLRs to serve as an antigen-independent comparator for donor-reactive sequences. Of the eight recipients, a few were HCV-positive, while the remaining recipients had been transplanted for non-autoimmune, non-viral indications. Until randomization at 12-24 months post-transplant, subjects were given standard immunosuppression, with no induction therapy. Tolerance was defined as complete immunosuppression withdrawal for at least one year with no rise in liver enzymes beyond twice the upper limit of normal. Blood samples were taken pre-transplant, pre-randomization before withdrawal, and post-randomization after full withdrawal or failed withdrawal. A cohort of 8 liver transplant recipients was studied, of whom 3 were classified as tolerant and 5 as non-tolerant.

To note about this clone: What antigen it recognizes has not been identified. Nothing much larger sits one base from this clone, and base qualities are not available.

Results the study describes overall, beyond this receptor: After accounting for repertoire turnover, donor-reactive detection was significantly reduced in 7 of 8 subjects for CD4 and 8 of 8 for CD8. Since no allograft tissue specimens were available, donor-reactive T cells may have migrated into the graft instead of being deleted. In 5 of 8 subjects, circulating donor-reactive CD4 TCRbeta sequences decreased significantly after transplant, regardless of tolerance or HCV status. Low numbers of available donor cells limited the measurable donor-reactive repertoire in a couple of subjects. The conclusions were considered preliminary, being limited by small, heterogeneous patient numbers and non-standardized post-transplant time points. A greater decline was seen for donor-reactive sequences than for third party-reactive sequences, suggesting partial antigen-specific deletion unrelated to withdrawal success.

Sample time point, as interpreted from the label and publication: pre-transplant. Thawed unstimulated PBMCs were stained for CD3, CD4 and CD8 and FACS-sorted into CD3+CD4+ and CD3+CD8+ populations. All 8 studied subjects were randomized to immunosuppression withdrawal. The Qiagen DNeasy Blood and Tissue Kit was used for isolation of genomic DNA. Germline trimming amounts to 2 bases on V and 15 bases on J, with 6 as the count of junction bases outside the gene matches. Per the germline V gene, MNHNS is the CDR1 and SASEGT is the CDR2. The CDR3 contains 12 residues, cysteine and phenylalanine counted. Just the 36-base CDR3 DNA is kept, in frame starting at base 1. High-throughput TCRbeta CDR3 sequencing of frozen genomic DNA was performed by immunoSEQ, with PCR amplification, mapping, bias correction and internal controls included. As for the authors' bioinformatics: Productive rearrangements were kept, and unique TCRbeta sequences were defined by CDR3 nucleotide sequence plus V and J gene. For classification of a sequence as donor-reactive, at least 5-fold expansion in CFSE-low cells relative to unstimulated pre-transplant cells and a frequency of at least 0.01% were required. To ensure at least 90% detection power, minimum frequency thresholds were set for each subject based on that subject's lowest-template unstimulated sample. Repertoire turnover was measured by Jensen-Shannon divergence between the top 1000 TCRbeta sequences post- and pre-transplant. Two-sided Fisher's exact tests were used to test for changes in how often donor-reactive sequences were detected. Entries here come from immuneACCESS through TCRdb and include only in-frame sequences with V and J called. Some clones fail to appear in such tables; in the studies checked, an unresolved V gene covers under half of the shortfall, and the cause of the remainder is unknown. V, J and clone size are taken as reported in that table, and D and trimming were inferred from the DNA itself. Present in this sample are 85,000 to 130,000 clones, 80% to 85% of which were seen just once. The ten most abundant clones make up about 1% of the sample.

Sample: CD4+ T cells from blood, taken before liver transplant. Recombination linked TRBV6-1 to TRBJ2-3, with 9 middle bases fitting TRBD2. The receptor was isolated from a human donor who received a liver transplant. The DNA is as follows: TGTGCCAGCAGTGAATCAGGACTAGCGAACTATTTT. Its protein reads: CASSESGLANYF.